These 23 T cell receptor beta chains were sequenced from one sample in a study of cytomegalovirus exposure and HLA in healthy donors. The PCR employed 60 Vbeta primers together with 13 Jbeta primers. Measured with immunoSEQ multiplex PCR; TCRdb has only the in-frame clones, and not every one. The table lists roughly 88,000 clones, approximately 80% of them singletons. The sample taken for sequencing was PBMCs. These receptors came from a man aged 30 to 45 in good health and CMV-seropositive.

Here the CDR3 DNA reads TGTGCCACCAGCGTAGGGACAGGGAACTACGAGCAGTACTTC. Protein: CATSVGTGNYEQYF. This chain joins TRBV15 and TRBJ2-7, with 9 bases that match TRBD1. Per the germline V gene, CDR1 is LNHNV and CDR2 is YYDKDF (reference sequence). This CDR3 region has 14 residues. V lost 5 bases, J lost 3 bases, and 5 bases stayed unmatched.

The chain joins TRBV9 to TRBJ1-1; D perhaps matches TRBD1 (6 bases). V gave up 1 base and J gave up 1 base, with 20 bases separating them. Germline V gene lookup returns CDR1 SGDLS and CDR2 YYNGEE. CDR3 length equals 18 residues. For the CDR3, the DNA is TGTGCCAGCAGCGTATCAAAAGGGGGAGGGCACGGGAACACTGAAGCTTTCTTT. Its protein is CASSVSKGGGHGNTEAFF.

The J gene is TRBJ1-2, the V gene TRBV19; D gene unclear. The CDR3 loop spans 13 amino acids. V was trimmed by 7 bases and J by 5 bases, leaving 14 bases between them. Germline values: CDR1 LNHDA, CDR2 SQIVND (reference sequence). The CDR3 loop reads CASTPRREYGYTF. The CDR3 DNA follows: TGTGCCAGTACTCCCAGGCGAGAATATGGCTACACCTTC.

The CDR3 coding sequence is TGTGCCAGCAGGGATGACGGGGGGACAGGGAACATTCAGTACTTC. Residues: CASRDDGGTGNIQYF. The rearrangement joins TRBV6-1 to TRBJ2-4; TRBD1 agrees at 9 bases. The CDR3 consists of 15 residues. V lost 6 bases, J lost 7 bases, and 10 bases stayed unmatched. The V gene's germline CDR1 is MNHNS and CDR2 SASEGT.

The chain couples TRBV7-9 to TRBJ2-1; TRBD2 aligns across 8 bases. J was trimmed by 6 bases and V by 7 bases; bases with no gene match: 11. Germline V gene data show CDR1 as SEHNR and CDR2 as FQNEAQ (reference sequence). The CDR3 runs 15 residues. CDR3 loop: CASNFPGGGINEQFF. In DNA, the CDR3 is TGTGCCAGCAACTTCCCCGGGGGGGGCATCAATGAGCAGTTCTTC.

V gene TRBV6-1 combines with J gene TRBJ1-2; tentatively, D is TRBD1 (5 bases). Germline V lookup: CDR1 MNHNS, CDR2 SASEGT. This CDR3 is 14 amino acids long. Trimming shortened V by 2 bases and J by 5 bases, and 12 bases separated the two germline ends. CDR3 in DNA: TGTGCCAGCAGTGAACAGGGCCCGCCTTATGGCTACACCTTC. Encoded protein: CASSEQGPPYGYTF.

The chain couples TRBV7-9 to TRBJ1-5; tentatively, D is TRBD1 (5 bases). The CDR3 spans 15 residues. CDR1 SEHNR and CDR2 FQNEAQ come from the germline V gene (reference sequence). The ends were cut back, 6 bases at V and 2 bases at J, with 14 bases in the middle. CDR3 region: CASSSQGYGNQPQHF. Here the CDR3 DNA reads TGTGCCAGCAGTTCCCAGGGTTATGGCAATCAGCCCCAGCATTTT.

J is TRBJ1-6 and V is TRBV5-6, with 9 bases lining up with TRBD1. The J segment lost 10 bases and the V segment lost 4 bases, leaving 12 bases of the junction unmatched. The CDR3 runs to 16 residues. Germline CDR1 and CDR2: SGHDT and YYEEEE. CDR3 DNA: TGTGCCAGCAGCGTCCGGGACAGGGTTGCAGGCTCACCCCTCCACTTT. As protein: CASSVRDRVAGSPLHF.

The chain combines TRBV6-4 with TRBJ1-2, with TRBD1 as a possible D gene (6 bases). Trimming pared 6 bases from V and 5 bases from J, leaving 19 bases between. Germline V gene sequence: CDR1 MRHNA, CDR2 SNTAGT. The CDR3 is 15 residues long. CDR3 sequence (DNA): TGTGCCAGCAGCCCCGGCGGGGGCAGCCTTTATGGCTACACCTTC. This codes for CASSPGGGSLYGYTF.

The rearrangement uses TRBV7-2 and TRBJ2-7; weak D call: TRBD2 (6 bases). This CDR3 has 13 residues. Trimming took 5 bases from V and 7 from J, leaving 15 bases between them. Per the germline V gene, CDR1 is SGHTA and CDR2 is FQGNSA. CDR3 sequence: CASSPVNAGEQYF. CDR3 in DNA: TGTGCCAGCAGCCCGGTGAATGCGGGGGAGCAGTACTTC.

The gene calls are TRBV6-1 and TRBJ2-7, with a tentative D call TRBD1 (5 bases). Germline CDR1 and CDR2: MNHNS and SASEGT. V lost 0 bases and J 3 bases, leaving 15 bases between the germline ends. The length of the CDR3 is 16 residues. CDR3 DNA: TGTGCCAGCAGTGAAGCGAAGGCAGGGTGGGGCTACGAGCAGTACTTC. Translation: CASSEAKAGWGYEQYF.

V and J are TRBV5-1 and TRBJ1-2, with 9 bases lining up with TRBD1. Germline CDR1 is SGHRS and CDR2 is YFSETQ. This CDR3 has 15 residues. Trimming at V came to 3 bases and at J to 1 base, leaving 4 bases not matched to a gene. The CDR3 spells CASSWGTGSNYGYTF. The CDR3 region has the DNA TGCGCCAGCAGCTGGGGGACAGGGAGTAACTATGGCTACACCTTC. The full variable domain, its missing parts supplied by reference TRBV5-1 and TRBJ1-2, is KAGVTQTPRYLIKTRGQQVTLSCSPISGHRSVSWYQQTPGQGLQFLFEYFSETQRNKGNFPGRFSGRQFSNSRSEMNVSTLELGDSALYLCASSWGTGSNYGYTFGSGTRLTVV.

This chain connects TRBV4-3 to TRBJ2-1; a weak D match, TRBD1 (7 bases). The V end was cut by 3 bases, the J end by 9 bases, with 24 bases between. The CDR3 has 17 residues. The V gene's germline CDR1 is LGHNA and CDR2 YSLEER. The CDR3 reads CASSQLVTGDVGSEQFF. The CDR3 nucleotides are TGCGCCAGCAGCCAGTTAGTTACAGGGGACGTCGGGAGTGAGCAGTTCTTC.

This clone turned up a few times. The gene calls are TRBV28 and TRBJ1-5, with D perhaps TRBD1 (6 bases). CDR1 and CDR2 (germline): MDHEN, SYDVKM. Trimming left V 5 bases short and J 6 bases short, with 14 bases between. CDR3 length: 14 residues. CDR3 sequence (DNA): TGTGCCAGCAGTCAAGGGGGGGGTGTTCAGCCCCAGCATTTT. Amino acid sequence: CASSQGGGVQPQHF.

The chain employs TRBV25-1 and TRBJ2-7, with D maybe TRBD2 (6 bases). The CDR3 extends over 12 amino acids. Trimming pared 2 bases from V and 4 bases from J, leaving 6 bases between. Per the germline V gene, CDR1 is MGHDK and CDR2 is SYGVNS. CDR3 sequence: CASSEGGYEQYF. Here the CDR3 DNA reads TGTGCCAGCAGTGAAGGGGGGTACGAGCAGTACTTC.

This chain links TRBV7-8 with TRBJ1-2, with D hard to call. V shed 4 bases and J shed 3 bases, with 9 bases lying between them. Per germline, CDR1 SGHVS and CDR2 FQNEAQ. This CDR3 region has 13 residues. The CDR3 is CASSSTPDYGYTF. The DNA of the CDR3 is TGTGCCAGCAGCTCGACACCCGACTATGGCTACACCTTC.

The chain joins TRBV27 to TRBJ2-7; unclear D gene. The CDR3 runs to 14 residues. Trimming stripped 6 bases from V and 1 base from J, with 13 bases between. Germline V gene data show CDR1 as MNHEY and CDR2 as SMNVEV (reference sequence). CDR3 sequence reads: CASSPNRLSYEQYF. The CDR3 nucleotides read TGTGCCAGCAGCCCCAATCGGTTATCCTACGAGCAGTACTTC.

J is TRBJ1-1 and V is TRBV5-5, with 7 bases aligning to TRBD1. CDR1 and CDR2 (germline): SGHKS, YYEKEE (reference sequence). Losses at the gene ends were 4 bases for V and 1 base for J; bases not matched to a gene: 4. The CDR3 covers 14 residues. The DNA for the CDR3 is TGTGCCAGCAGCCCACGGACAGGGAACACTGAAGCTTTCTTT. Encoded protein: CASSPRTGNTEAFF.

The chain employs TRBV7-9 and TRBJ2-5; perhaps TRBD1 as D (5 bases). Germline loops: CDR1 SEHNR, CDR2 FQNEAQ (reference sequence). With 1 base removed from V and 5 bases from J, the gap between germline ends came to 11 bases. CDR3 size: 14 residues. CDR3 DNA: TGTGCCAGCAGCTTAGGGGGCAATTGGGAGACCCAGTACTTC. Amino acids: CASSLGGNWETQYF.

This chain links TRBV5-6 with TRBJ1-1; D gene ambiguous. CDR3 length: 16 residues. Trimming stripped 5 bases from V and 1 base from J, with 18 bases between. CDR1 SGHDT and CDR2 YYEEEE come from the germline V gene. CDR3 amino acids: CASSSDYGSGNTEAFF. The CDR3 DNA reads as TGTGCCAGCAGTTCTGACTATGGCAGCGGGAACACTGAAGCTTTCTTT.

The chain is built from TRBV6-5 and TRBJ1-6; D is perhaps TRBD1 (6 bases). There are 15 residues in the CDR3. The ends were cut back, 7 bases at V and 9 bases at J, with 19 bases in the middle. The V gene's germline CDR1 is MNHEY and CDR2 SVGAGI. The CDR3 nucleotides read TGTGCCAGCAACTACTTTCGACAGGCGGCTTCACCCCTCCACTTT. Amino acids: CASNYFRQAASPLHF.

The J gene is TRBJ2-7, the V gene TRBV2; no clear D. Germline values: CDR1 SNHLY, CDR2 FYNNEI. The CDR3 spans 11 residues. V was cut by 7 bases and J by 3 bases, with 7 bases left in between. DNA of the CDR3: TGTGCCAGCAACCAGGTCTACGAGCAGTACTTC. Amino acids: CASNQVYEQYF.

The chain recombines TRBV27 with TRBJ2-2; 8 positions match TRBD2. The CDR3 contains 16 residues. Germline trimming cut 2 bases from V and 6 bases from J; bases unmatched to any gene: 8. Looked up from germline, CDR1 is MNHEY and CDR2 is SMNVEV (reference sequence). The CDR3: CASSLEGGRWSGELFF. For the CDR3, the DNA is TGTGCCAGCAGTTTAGAGGGCGGGAGGTGGTCCGGGGAGCTGTTTTTT.